This TCR beta chain was identified during a study of blood T cell repertoires in COVID-19. Sequencing was performed with immunoSEQ multiplex PCR; in TCRdb, only in-frame clones are kept and a portion is missing. Of about 200,000 clones listed, approximately 85% are singletons. Unmatched junction bases numbered 4, after V lost 4 bases and J lost 0 bases. Germline values: CDR1 MNHEY, CDR2 SMNVEV (reference sequence). This CDR3 region has 16 residues. The receptor comes from a woman aged 50 to 60 with active or convalescent COVID-19. The V gene is TRBV27, the J gene TRBJ2-1; TRBD2 agrees at 9 bases. Sample: peripheral blood. The CDR3 nucleotides read TGTGCCAGCAGTTCCTATAGCGGGGGCTCCTACAATGAGCAGTTCTTC. Its translation is CASSSYSGGSYNEQFF.